This T cell receptor (beta chain) appears in the sequencing data of a study of shared clonotypes between healthy human individuals. At the level of the study: The donor pool was made up of a couple of women and a few men aged 18 to 49.

The germline V gene encodes CDR1 SGHTA and CDR2 FQGNSA. This CDR3 region has 14 residues. V lost 5 bases and J lost 6, with 17 bases in between. The naive CD8 subset, CD45RO-negative cells positively selected for CCR7, excluded terminally differentiated effector memory CD45RA+ cells. In the authors' workflow: There were no quality scores in the junction-only immunoSEQ sequences, so filtering differed. The data were produced by immunoSEQ multiplex PCR, yet TCRdb's version contains in-frame clones alone and is incomplete. V and J calls plus clone size are reproduced from that table; the DNA served to infer D and trimming. This sample has about 2.2 million clones, with approximately 92% found just once.

This chain connects TRBV7-2 to TRBJ2-7, with D perhaps matching TRBD2 (5 bases). The sequenced sample consisted of naive CD8+ T cells from PBMCs. This sequence was found in a man aged 18 to 30 in good health. Some clones in this sample may be carry-over from other donors' samples. CDR3 residues: CASSQTSSLSEQYF. The CDR3 DNA is TGTGCCAGCAGCCAAACCTCTAGCTTATCCGAGCAGTACTTC.